These 7 T cell receptor beta chains originate from one sample sequenced in a study of human T cells and chemical hapten exposure. TCRdb redid the calling of the RACE reads with MiXCR, one entry per CDR3 protein. Among around 50,000 distinct CDR3 sequences listed, about 9.6% were seen once. Time point in this sample: patch test 1, 2 weeks after DPC sensitization. Treatment specified: therapeutic diphenylcyclopropenone sensitization with weekly scalp DPC. The sample here was whole blood, taken in connection with sensitization to the hapten diphenylcyclopropenone (DPC). These receptors all stem from a woman between 40 and 55 years old with alopecia areata. Some clones in this sample may be carry-over from other donors' samples.

This clonotype is medium-sized in the sample. The DNA of the CDR3 is TGTGCCAGCAGCTACAGGGGGCACACCCGAGAGGATACGCAGTATTTT. Translated: CASSYRGHTREDTQYF. V is TRBV12-3 or TRBV12-4 and J is TRBJ2-3; 9 positions agree with TRBD1. CDR3 length equals 16 residues. Trimming removed 6 bases from V and 6 bases from J; junction bases left unmatched: 13.

This clonotype was seen a handful of times. This chain links TRBV28 with TRBJ2-1; D is unclear. V lost 6 bases and J 5 bases, leaving 17 bases between the germline ends. This CDR3 region has 15 residues. Germline V lookup: CDR1 MDHEN, CDR2 SYDVKM. CDR3 in DNA: TGTGCCAGCAGACCCGCCGGGCACTTAAACAATGAGCAGTTCTTC. It translates to CASRPAGHLNNEQFF.

This clonotype was recorded at least ten times. The chain carries TRBV30 and TRBJ1-5, with D perhaps matching TRBD1 (5 bases). The CDR3 spans 13 residues. With 3 bases removed from V and 3 bases from J, the gap between germline ends came to 9 bases. Germline V CDR1 and CDR2: GTSNPN, SVGIG (reference sequence). The CDR3 here is CAWRAGINQPQHF. As DNA, the CDR3 is TGTGCCTGGAGGGCAGGGATCAATCAGCCCCAGCATTTT. Full variable domain (remainder filled in from reference TRBV30 and TRBJ1-5): SQTIHQWPATLVQPVGSPLSLECTVEGTSNPNLYWYRQAAGRGLQLLFYSVGIGQISSEVPQNLSASRPQDRQFILSSKKLLLSDSGFYLCAWRAGINQPQHFGDGTRLSIL.

This clonotype came up many times. This chain links TRBV2 with TRBJ1-2; the match to TRBD1 covers 7 bases. The germline V gene has CDR1 SNHLY and CDR2 FYNNEI. CDR3 length equals 15 residues. The V and J ends lost 6 bases and 4 bases, in that order; junction bases with no gene match: 11. The DNA for the CDR3 is TGTGCCAGCAGGACAGGGATATCGGTGGCCTATGGCTACACCTTC. Amino acid sequence: CASRTGISVAYGYTF.

V usage is TRBV28 and J usage is TRBJ2-3, with a weak D call TRBD1 (5 bases). The germline V and J ends were trimmed by 2 bases and 2 bases, with 8 bases remaining between them. CDR1 MDHEN and CDR2 SYDVKM come from the germline V gene. The CDR3 loop spans 14 amino acids. The CDR3 DNA reads TGTGCCAGCAGTTTACCAGGGTACACAGATACGCAGTATTTT. Translation: CASSLPGYTDTQYF. The full variable domain, its missing parts supplied by reference TRBV28 and TRBJ2-3, is DVKVTQSSRYLVKRTGEKVFLECVQDMDHENMFWYRQDPGLGLRLIYFSYDVKMKEKGDIPEGYSVSREKKERFSLILESASTNQTSMYLCASSLPGYTDTQYFGPGTRLTVL.

This clonotype was picked up many times. DNA for the CDR3: TGTGCCAGCAGGGGACCCACAGATACGCAGTATTTT. This codes for CASRGPTDTQYF. The chain has TRBV4-2 and TRBJ2-3; D could derive from TRBD1 or TRBD2 (5 bases each). The ends were cut back, 6 bases at V and 2 bases at J, with 6 bases in the middle. Germline V CDR1 and CDR2: LGHNA, YNFKEQ. The CDR3 sequence is 12 residues long.

The table lists this clonotype with many counts. The rearrangement joins TRBV4-1 to TRBJ1-5, with D possibly matching TRBD1 (5 bases). Germline values: CDR1 MGHRA, CDR2 YSYEKL. V lost 2 bases to trimming and J lost 0 bases, with 11 bases between them. The CDR3 has 16 amino acids. CDR3: CASSQRGDYSNQPQHF. The CDR3 region has the DNA TGCGCCAGCAGCCAAAGAGGGGATTATAGCAATCAGCCCCAGCATTTT.